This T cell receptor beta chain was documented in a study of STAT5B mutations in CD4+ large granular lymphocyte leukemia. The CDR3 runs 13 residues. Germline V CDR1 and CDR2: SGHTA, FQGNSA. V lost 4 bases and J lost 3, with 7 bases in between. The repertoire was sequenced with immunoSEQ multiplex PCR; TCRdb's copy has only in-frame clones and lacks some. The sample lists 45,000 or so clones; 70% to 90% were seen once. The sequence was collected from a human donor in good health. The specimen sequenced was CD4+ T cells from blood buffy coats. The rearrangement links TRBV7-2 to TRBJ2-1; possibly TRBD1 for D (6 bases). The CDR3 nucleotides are TGTGCCAGCAGCTCGGACAGCTACAATGAGCAGTTCTTC. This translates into CASSSDSYNEQFF. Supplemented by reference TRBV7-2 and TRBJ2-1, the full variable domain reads GAGVSQSPSNKVTEKGKDVELRCDPISGHTALYWYRQSLGQGLEFLIYFQGNSAPDKSGLPSDRFSAERTGGSVSTLTIQRTQQEDSAVYLCASSSDSYNEQFFGPGTRLTVL.